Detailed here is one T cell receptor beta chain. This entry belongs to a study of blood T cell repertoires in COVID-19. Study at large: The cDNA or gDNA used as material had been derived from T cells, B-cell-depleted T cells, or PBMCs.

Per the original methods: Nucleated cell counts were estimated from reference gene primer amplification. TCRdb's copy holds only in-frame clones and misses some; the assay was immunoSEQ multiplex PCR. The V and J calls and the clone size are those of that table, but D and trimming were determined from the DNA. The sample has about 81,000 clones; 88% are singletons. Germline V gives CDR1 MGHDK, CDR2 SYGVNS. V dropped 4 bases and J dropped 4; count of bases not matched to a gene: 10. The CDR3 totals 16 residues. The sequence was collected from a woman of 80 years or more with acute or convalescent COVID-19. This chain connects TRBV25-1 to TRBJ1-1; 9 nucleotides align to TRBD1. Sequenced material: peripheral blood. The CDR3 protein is CASSVDRGALSTEAFF. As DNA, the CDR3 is TGTGCCAGCAGTGTAGACAGGGGGGCCCTCTCCACTGAAGCTTTCTTT.